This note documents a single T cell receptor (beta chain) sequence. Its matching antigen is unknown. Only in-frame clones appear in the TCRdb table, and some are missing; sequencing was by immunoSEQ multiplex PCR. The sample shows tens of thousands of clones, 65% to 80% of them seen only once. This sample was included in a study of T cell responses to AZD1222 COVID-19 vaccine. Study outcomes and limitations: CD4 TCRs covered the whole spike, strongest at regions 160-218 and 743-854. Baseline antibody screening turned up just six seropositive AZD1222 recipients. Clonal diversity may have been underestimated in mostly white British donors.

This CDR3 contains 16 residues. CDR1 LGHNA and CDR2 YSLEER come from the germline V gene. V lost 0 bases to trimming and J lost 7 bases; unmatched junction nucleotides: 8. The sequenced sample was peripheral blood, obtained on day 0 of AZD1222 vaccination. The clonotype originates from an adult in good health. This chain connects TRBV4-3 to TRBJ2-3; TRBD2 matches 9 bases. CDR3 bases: TGCGCCAGCAGCCAAGATGTAGGCGGGGGGGCCAATACGCAGTATTTT. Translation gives CASSQDVGGGANTQYF.